This TCR beta chain derives from a study of T cells in Graves' hyperthyroidism and ophthalmopathy. Regions amplified from RNA transcripts were the TCR beta CDR3 regions. When the TCR CDR3 underwent first-round RT-PCR, the HTBI primer set was used. TCRdb used MiXCR to reprocess the multiplex PCR reads, holding one entry per CDR3 protein. This table holds approximately 530,000 distinct CDR3 sequences, 20% found once. Study-level findings and limits: In the blood, most expanded thyroid clonotypes above 0.001 appeared as well.

Disease duration was under 3 months in the ophthalmopathy patients, who also had a Clinical Activity Score of at least 3 and a NOSPECS grade of at least 4. Each 10 ml fresh peripheral blood draw supplied the PBMCs. Note on this clonotype: The antigen remains undetermined.

The specimen sequenced was blood. The TCR sequence derives from a man aged 40-55 years with Graves' ophthalmopathy.

This chain's CDR3 is CASKDSSSYNEQFF. CDR3 coding DNA: TGTGCCAGCAAAGATAGTAGCTCCTACAATGAGCAGTTCTTC. The chain has TRBV6-2 or TRBV6-3 and TRBJ2-1, with D unresolved. The CDR3 is 14 residues long. The V gene's germline CDR1 is MNHEY and CDR2 SVGEGT. The V gene lost 7 bases and the J gene lost 0 bases, with 10 bases spanning the gap.